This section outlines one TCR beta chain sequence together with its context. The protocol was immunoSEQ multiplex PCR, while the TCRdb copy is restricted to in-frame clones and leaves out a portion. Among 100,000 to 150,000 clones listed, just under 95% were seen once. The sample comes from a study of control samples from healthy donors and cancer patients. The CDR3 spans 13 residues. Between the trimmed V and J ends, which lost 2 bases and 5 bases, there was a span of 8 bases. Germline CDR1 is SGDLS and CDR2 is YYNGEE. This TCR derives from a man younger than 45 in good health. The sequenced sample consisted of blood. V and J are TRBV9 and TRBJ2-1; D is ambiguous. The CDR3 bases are TGTGCCAGCAGCGTGCTAGTGAACAATGAGCAGTTCTTC. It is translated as CASSVLVNNEQFF.